This TCR beta chain was recorded in a study of blood T cells in healthy people across ages. This clonotype came up a few times. CDR1 is SGHTA and CDR2 is FQGNSA in the germline V gene. The length of the CDR3 is 17 residues. Using a J-beta primer mix together with a sample-barcoded 5' primer, a second PCR was run for about 6 to 11 cycles. TCRdb used MiXCR to reprocess the 5' RACE reads, holding one entry per CDR3 protein. The data hold nearly 800,000 distinct CDR3 sequences, with approximately 60% observed a single time. The sequence was obtained from a man between 40 and 49 years old in good health. The chain carries TRBV7-2 and TRBJ2-5; possibly TRBD1 for D (6 bases). The end of the DNA fits TRBJ2-7 better, so the J call may be wrong. Sequences were obtained from blood. CDR3 residues: CASSLGPSTGLFYEQYF. Here the CDR3 DNA reads TGTGCCAGCAGCTTAGGGCCGTCGACAGGCTTATTCTACGAGCAGTACTTC.